This record covers a single T cell receptor (beta chain). The sample comes from a study of patients and donors after allogeneic stem cell transplantation. Germline-derived CDR1 and CDR2 are LGHDT and YNNKEL (reference sequence). Trimming took 2 bases from V and 2 from J; bases not matched to a gene: 2. This CDR3 contains 15 residues. From the RT-PCR reads, TCRdb called clonotypes with MiXCR, one entry per CDR3 protein. The sample has some 960,000 distinct CDR3 sequences; approximately 19% are singletons. The chain couples TRBV3-1 to TRBJ2-7; 11 bases fit TRBD1. Sequencing was done on a sample of blood, either unsorted or a sorted T cell fraction (not recorded which). The sequence was obtained from a human donor who was either an allogeneic HSCT recipient or a stem cell or donor lymphocyte infusion donor (not recorded which). It is not recorded whose cells these are; they may come from a transplant donor. The CDR3 is CASSQSDRGPYEQYF. The CDR3 region has the DNA TGTGCCAGCAGCCAATCGGACAGGGGGCCCTACGAGCAGTACTTC.